Reported below is one T cell receptor (beta chain). The target of this receptor is not known. No much larger clonotype is one base removed from it; base qualities were not supplied. For CDR1 and CDR2, the germline V gene lists SGHVS and FNYEAQ. From its cysteine to its phenylalanine, the CDR3 spans 15 amino acids. The kept DNA is CDR3 alone, 45 bases in frame from the first base. A distance of 16 bases separates the germline ends of V and J, which lose 1 base and 6 bases respectively. The data stem from a study of STAT5B mutations in CD4+ large granular lymphocyte leukemia (dated 2022 in TCRdb). Study-wide context: Among healthy controls, the CDR3 'QG' motif was associated with a particular HLA allele. The study compared the TCRbeta repertoires of patients with CD4+ T-cell large granular lymphocyte leukemia against those of healthy blood donors. The purity of purified fractions was confirmed by flow cytometry on FACSCanto II or FACSVerse to exceed 95% among lymphocytes.

The healthy controls were around 40 blood donors, and the buffy coats of these donors were supplied by the Finnish Red Cross blood service. All TCR-sequenced material derived from peripheral blood: patient blood samples and healthy donor buffy coats. Peripheral blood mononuclear cells were isolated by Ficoll-Hypaque gradient centrifugation. CD4+ cells were magnetically purified from the buffy coats of healthy controls. The Gentra Puregene Cell and Tissue kit was used to extract genomic DNA, and a Qubit 2.0 fluorometer was used to measure the amount of genomic DNA. TCRbeta rearrangements were sequenced from genomic DNA using the immunoSEQ assay at survey resolution. As for the authors' bioinformatics: A lowest detectable productive clonotype frequency of 2.59 x 10-5 was observed in the TCR sequencing data. Only productive TCRbeta rearrangements, meaning sequences that were complete and in-frame, were kept for the analyses. The clonality of each sample was calculated as Simpson clonality in the immunoSEQ Analyzer version 3.0. Clones were categorized by frequency as very rare, small, medium, large (1-20%) or hyperexpanded (>20%). Generation probabilities were estimated with OLGA 1.2.3, V-gene circos plots were generated with VDJtools, specificities were searched for in VDJdb, and CDR3 motifs were identified with GLIPH. The immuneACCESS repertoire file appears here via TCRdb, limited to in-frame rearrangements. These files lack a portion of the clones; in checked studies, under half of the deficit traces to unresolved V genes, and the cause of the others is not known. From that table come the V and J calls and clone size; the DNA was used to work out D and trimming. The sample includes about 22,000 clones, with roughly 82% observed a single time. Around 8.4% of the sample is taken by the ten largest.

What the work shows at the level of the full study, not this receptor alone: The data were not HLA-matched, and the relatively small sample size could explain the higher clonality seen in CD4+ compared with CD8+ T-LGLL. Main leukemic clonotypes were private to each patient, although about a quarter of the main leukemic clonotypes were found at low frequency in the non-leukemic repertoires of other patients. Enrichment of TRBV06-family usage was observed among the top patient clones (8/27) relative to healthy controls (2/35). CD4-sorted patient repertoires appeared more clonal than healthy CD4+ repertoires, and this difference persisted after removing the putative leukemic clones.

This chain joins TRBV7-6 to TRBJ2-7; TRBD1 is a possible D gene, resting on 6 matching bases. Material: CD4+ T cells from blood buffy coats. The receptor's source is a human donor in good health. The CDR3 region has the sequence CASSLGFTGTGEQYF. The nucleotide sequence reads as follows: TGTGCCAGCAGCTTAGGGTTTACAGGGACCGGCGAGCAGTACTTC.